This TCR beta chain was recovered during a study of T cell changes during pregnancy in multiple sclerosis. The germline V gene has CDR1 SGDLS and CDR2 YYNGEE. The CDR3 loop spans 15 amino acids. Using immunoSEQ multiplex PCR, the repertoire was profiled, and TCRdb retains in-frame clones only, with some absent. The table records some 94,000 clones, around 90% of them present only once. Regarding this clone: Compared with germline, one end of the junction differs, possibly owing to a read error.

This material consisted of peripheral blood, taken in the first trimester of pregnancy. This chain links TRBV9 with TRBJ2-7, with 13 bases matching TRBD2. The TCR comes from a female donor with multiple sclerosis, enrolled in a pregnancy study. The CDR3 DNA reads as TGTGCCAGCAGCCCTCGACTAGCGGGAGGCCCAGAAATAAATTTC. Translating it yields CASSPRLAGGPEINF.